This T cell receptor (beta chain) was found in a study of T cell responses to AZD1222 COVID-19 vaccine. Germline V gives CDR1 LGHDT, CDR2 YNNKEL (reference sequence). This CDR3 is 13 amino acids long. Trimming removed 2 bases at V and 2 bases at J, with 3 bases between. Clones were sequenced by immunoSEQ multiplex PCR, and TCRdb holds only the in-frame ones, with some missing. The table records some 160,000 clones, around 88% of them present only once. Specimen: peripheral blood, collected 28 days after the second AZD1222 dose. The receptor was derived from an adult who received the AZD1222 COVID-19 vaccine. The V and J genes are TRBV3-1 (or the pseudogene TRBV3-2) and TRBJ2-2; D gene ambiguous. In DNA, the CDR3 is TGTGCCAGCAGCCAACATAACACCGGGGAGCTGTTTTTT. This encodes CASSQHNTGELFF.